The 19 T cell receptor beta chains below come from one sample, sequenced in a study of cytomegalovirus exposure and HLA in healthy donors. PCR employed 60 Vbeta and 13 Jbeta primers. Assay used: immunoSEQ multiplex PCR; TCRdb lists only in-frame clones, some missing. The sample lists about 120,000 clones, 50% to 65% occurring once. Sequencing was carried out using PBMCs. These receptor sequences come from a woman in her 40s in good health and CMV-seropositive.

This chain joins TRBV5-1 and TRBJ2-1; TRBD2 agrees at 16 bases. With V trimmed by 0 bases and J by 10 bases, 10 bases remained unmatched. Germline V gene lookup returns CDR1 SGHRS and CDR2 YFSETQ. The CDR3 totals 18 residues. CDR3 coding DNA: TGCGCCAGCAGCTTGGCCCGAGGGACTAGCGGGAGGGTGCGGGAGCAGTTCTTC. Its translation is CASSLARGTSGRVREQFF.

This clone was observed a handful of times. Different DNA sequences within this sample yield the same CDR3. V is TRBV28 and J is TRBJ1-1, with D perhaps matching TRBD1 (6 bases). Germline-derived CDR1 and CDR2 are MDHEN and SYDVKM. CDR3 size: 16 residues. Trimming left V 7 bases short and J 5 bases short, with 23 bases between. The CDR3 here is CASTTGGARGKTEAFF. The CDR3 bases are TGTGCCAGCACCACGGGGGGGGCGAGGGGGAAAACTGAAGCTTTCTTT.

This clone was detected only a few times. The chain carries TRBV28 and TRBJ2-7; tentatively, D is TRBD1 (5 bases). This CDR3 is built from 14 residues. V lost 3 bases to trimming and J lost 1 base, with 10 bases between them. Germline V CDR1 and CDR2: MDHEN, SYDVKM. The CDR3 protein is CASSFPGWSYEQYF. The CDR3 DNA follows: TGTGCCAGCAGTTTCCCAGGGTGGTCCTACGAGCAGTACTTC.

This clone has only a few counts. The rearrangement joins TRBV25-1 to TRBJ1-4; 9 bases agree with TRBD1. V trimming: 4 bases; J trimming: 7 bases; junction bases outside the gene matches: 10. CDR1 MGHDK and CDR2 SYGVNS come from the germline V gene. This CDR3 spans 16 amino acids. The CDR3 sequence is CASSVLQGAAGEKLFF. CDR3 bases: TGTGCCAGCAGTGTCCTACAGGGGGCCGCGGGTGAAAAACTGTTTTTT. The full variable domain, its missing parts supplied by reference TRBV25-1 and TRBJ1-4, is EADIYQTPRYLVIGTGKKITLECSQTMGHDKMYWYQQDPGMELHLIHYSYGVNSTEKGDLSSESTVSRIRTEHFPLTLESARPSHTSQYLCASSVLQGAAGEKLFFGSGTQLSVL.

The chain couples TRBV30 to TRBJ2-3; TRBD2 might be the D (5 bases). CDR3 length equals 12 residues. Germline V gene data show CDR1 as GTSNPN and CDR2 as SVGIG (reference sequence). Trimming shortened V by 2 bases and J by 8 bases, and 11 bases separated the two germline ends. CDR3 in DNA: TGTGCCTGGAGTAGCTCAGGAGGTACGCAGTATTTT. It codes for CAWSSSGGTQYF.

This rearrangement joins TRBV19 to TRBJ1-2; no firm D call. Trimming took 3 bases from V and 4 from J, leaving 6 bases between them. The V gene's germline CDR1 is LNHDA and CDR2 SQIVND (reference sequence). This CDR3 is built from 12 residues. The CDR3 spells CASSIAPYGYTF. In DNA form, the CDR3 reads TGTGCCAGTAGTATTGCGCCCTATGGCTACACCTTC. Drawing the rest from reference TRBV19 and TRBJ1-2, the complete variable domain is DGGITQSPKYLFRKEGQNVTLSCEQNLNHDAMYWYRQDPGQGLRLIYYSQIVNDFQKGDIAEGYSVSREKKESFPLTVTSAQKNPTAFYLCASSIAPYGYTFGSGTRLTVV.

The chain combines TRBV4-2 with TRBJ2-7, with D possibly matching TRBD1 (6 bases). This CDR3 comprises 16 residues. The V end lost 0 bases, the J end lost 5 bases, and 17 bases lay between the germline ends. CDR1 LGHNA and CDR2 YNFKEQ come from the germline V gene. CDR3 protein: CASSQDGSGRGNEQYF. CDR3 nucleotides: TGTGCCAGCAGCCAAGACGGTTCGGGCAGGGGAAACGAGCAGTACTTC.

This chain uses TRBV10-2 with TRBJ1-4; no clear D. Deletions cut 3 bases from V and 1 base from J, with 12 bases between. From germline, CDR1 is WSHSY and CDR2 SAAADI. The CDR3 covers 16 residues. For the CDR3, the DNA is TGCGCCAGCAGTGATAATACCCGGGAAACTAATGAAAAACTGTTTTTT. The encoded protein is CASSDNTRETNEKLFF.

This clone was recorded only once. The chain combines TRBV29-1 with TRBJ2-2, with 8 bases matching TRBD1. The germline V gene has CDR1 SQVTM and CDR2 ANQGSEA. Trimming removed 2 bases from V and 6 bases from J; junction bases left unmatched: 5. The CDR3 is 14 residues long. CDR3 residues: CSVEQDREAGELFF. Written as DNA, the CDR3 is TGCAGCGTTGAACAGGACAGGGAGGCCGGGGAGCTGTTTTTT.

V usage is TRBV19 and J usage is TRBJ2-2; D unresolved. The V end lost 5 bases, the J end lost 2 bases, and 9 bases lay between the germline ends. Germline loops: CDR1 LNHDA, CDR2 SQIVND (reference sequence). The CDR3 has 14 amino acids. CDR3 in amino acids: CASSDPGNTGELFF. The CDR3 DNA reads as TGTGCCAGTAGTGACCCGGGTAACACCGGGGAGCTGTTTTTT.

This chain uses TRBV5-6 with TRBJ2-3; D is uncertain. V lost 0 bases and J 0 bases, leaving 8 bases between the germline ends. The CDR3 spans 15 residues. In germline, CDR1 is SGHDT, CDR2 YYEEEE. In DNA form, the CDR3 reads TGTGCCAGCAGCTTGGCACTAACTAGCACAGATACGCAGTATTTT. Translation: CASSLALTSTDTQYF.

A note on this clone: This specimen includes other DNA sequences encoding the same CDR3. The chain is built from TRBV9 and TRBJ2-1; TRBD2 matches at 12 bases. Germline V lookup: CDR1 SGDLS, CDR2 YYNGEE. The CDR3 covers 16 residues. Trimming at V came to 2 bases and at J to 1 base, leaving 1 base not matched to a gene. The CDR3 bases are TGTGCCAGCAGCGTCGGACTAGCGGGGTCCTACAATGAGCAGTTCTTC. It yields the protein CASSVGLAGSYNEQFF.

This chain joins TRBV2 and TRBJ2-1; 9 bases align to TRBD1. J lost 3 bases, V lost 5 bases, and 14 bases had no gene match. CDR1 is SNHLY and CDR2 is FYNNEI in the germline V gene. The CDR3 covers 18 residues. The CDR3 loop reads CASSQSRDRVEDYNEQFF. The CDR3 coding sequence is TGTGCCAGCAGTCAGTCCCGGGACAGGGTGGAGGACTACAATGAGCAGTTCTTC.

The V call is TRBV25-1, the J call TRBJ2-7; weak D call: TRBD1 (6 bases). Per germline, CDR1 MGHDK and CDR2 SYGVNS. Trimming left V 4 bases short and J 7 bases short, with 11 bases between. The CDR3 consists of 12 residues. The CDR3 region has the DNA TGTGCCAGCAGTGTGGGGGCGGGTGAGCAGTACTTC. Translating gives CASSVGAGEQYF.

This sequence joins TRBV7-2 and TRBJ1-1; D ambiguous. The CDR3 runs to 14 residues. Trimming cost V 1 base and J 1 base, with 7 bases left between them. The germline gives CDR1 SGHTA, CDR2 FQGNSA. The CDR3 DNA follows: TGTGCCAGCAGCTTAGGCGGCCGGAACACTGAAGCTTTCTTT. Its translation: CASSLGGRNTEAFF.

The CDR3 loop is CASSLTGGDNEQYF. DNA of the CDR3: TGTGCCAGCAGCTTGACAGGGGGAGATAACGAGCAGTACTTC. This rearrangement joins TRBV7-3 to TRBJ2-7, with 9 bases aligning to TRBD1. The germline gives CDR1 SGHTA, CDR2 FQGTGA. This CDR3 is 14 amino acids long. Germline trimming cut 3 bases from V and 5 bases from J; bases unmatched to any gene: 5. Full variable domain (remainder filled in from reference TRBV7-3 and TRBJ2-7): GAGVSQTPSNKVTEKGKYVELRCDPISGHTALYWYRQSLGQGPEFLIYFQGTGAADDSGLPNDRFFAVRPEGSVSTLKIQRTERGDSAVYLCASSLTGGDNEQYFGPGTRLTVT.

The chain uses TRBV11-2 and TRBJ2-5, with D hard to call. The J call may be in error: the DNA end matches TRBJ2-7 better. CDR1 is SGHAT and CDR2 is FQNNGV in the germline V gene. The CDR3 is 10 amino acids. CDR3 coding DNA: TGTGCCAGCAGCTTCTACGAGCAGTACTTC. Its translation is CASSFYEQYF.

V and J are TRBV7-3 and TRBJ2-1, with 9 bases aligning to TRBD2. The germline gives CDR1 SGHTA, CDR2 FQGTGA. Trimming took 4 bases from V and 7 from J; bases not matched to a gene: 11. The CDR3 runs to 16 residues. The CDR3 nucleotides read TGTGCCAGCAGCTATACGGGGCGGGAGGGCGGAAATGAGCAGTTCTTC. Translated, it gives CASSYTGREGGNEQFF.

This chain links TRBV28 with TRBJ1-5; D is unclear. The CDR3 is made up of 17 amino acids. V was trimmed by 0 bases and J by 3 bases, leaving 15 bases between them. The germline V gene has CDR1 MDHEN and CDR2 SYDVKM. CDR3 DNA sequence: TGTGCCAGCAGTTTATGGGGCCGGGGAGGTTTCAATCAGCCCCAGCATTTT. Protein: CASSLWGRGGFNQPQHF.